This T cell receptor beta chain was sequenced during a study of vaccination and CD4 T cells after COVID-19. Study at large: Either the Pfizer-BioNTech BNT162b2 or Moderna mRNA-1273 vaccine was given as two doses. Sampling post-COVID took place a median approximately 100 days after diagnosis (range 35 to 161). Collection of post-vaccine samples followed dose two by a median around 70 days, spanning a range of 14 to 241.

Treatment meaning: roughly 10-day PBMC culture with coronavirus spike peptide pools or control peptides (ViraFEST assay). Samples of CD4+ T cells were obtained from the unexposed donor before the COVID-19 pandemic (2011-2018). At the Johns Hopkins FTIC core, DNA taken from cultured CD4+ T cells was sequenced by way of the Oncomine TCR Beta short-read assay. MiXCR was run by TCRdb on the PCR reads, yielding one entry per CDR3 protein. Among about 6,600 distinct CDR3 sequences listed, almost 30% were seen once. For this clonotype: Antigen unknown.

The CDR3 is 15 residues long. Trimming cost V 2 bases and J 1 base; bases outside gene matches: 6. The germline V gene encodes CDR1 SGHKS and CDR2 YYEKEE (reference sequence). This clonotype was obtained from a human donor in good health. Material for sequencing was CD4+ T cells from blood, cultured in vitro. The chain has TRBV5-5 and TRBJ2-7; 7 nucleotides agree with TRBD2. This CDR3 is CASSFGRDGSYEQYF. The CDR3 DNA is TGTGCCAGCAGCTTTGGGAGGGATGGGTCCTACGAGCAGTACTTC.